The entry below describes one T cell receptor (beta chain). These data come from a study of T cells in Graves' hyperthyroidism and ophthalmopathy. Diagnoses used clinical symptoms, serum thyroxine and TRAb, thyroid ultrasound and orbital computed tomography. First hyperthyroidism diagnosis is when the blood sample was obtained, before any ophthalmopathy symptoms. Researchers amplified the TCR beta CDR3 regions from RNA transcripts. In the first-round RT-PCR of the TCR CDR3, the HTBI primer set was used. TCRdb passed the multiplex PCR reads through MiXCR, listing each CDR3 protein once. The table shows hundreds of thousands of distinct CDR3 sequences, with roughly 20% occurring only once. This CDR3 comprises 17 residues. Germline CDR1 and CDR2: SGHTA and FQGNSA. The V segment lost 2 bases and the J segment 3 bases; nucleotides outside the gene matches: 7.

The sample taken for sequencing was blood. The source is a woman aged 50 to 60 with Graves' hyperthyroidism that later progressed to Graves' ophthalmopathy. The J gene is TRBJ2-3, the V gene TRBV7-2; 11 bases are a match to TRBD2. The CDR3 loop is CASSLTSLAGGTDTQYF. The CDR3 bases are TGTGCCAGCAGCTTAACGAGCCTAGCGGGAGGAACAGATACGCAGTATTTT. Full variable domain (remainder filled in from reference TRBV7-2 and TRBJ2-3): GAGVSQSPSNKVTEKGKDVELRCDPISGHTALYWYRQSLGQGLEFLIYFQGNSAPDKSGLPSDRFSAERTGGSVSTLTIQRTQQEDSAVYLCASSLTSLAGGTDTQYFGPGTRLTVL.